This T cell receptor (beta chain) was identified during a study of PD-1 blockade in classical Hodgkin lymphoma. Relapses following autologous stem cell transplantation were seen in all patients, with brentuximab vedotin exposure varying. Germline V gives CDR1 SEHNR, CDR2 FQNEAQ (reference sequence). There are 17 residues in the CDR3. Trimming took off 1 base at V and 0 bases at J, with 13 bases between the two ends. Generated by immunoSEQ multiplex PCR, the TCRdb table keeps only in-frame clones and is missing some. The sample contains 38,000 or so clones, 69% of which appear only once. V and J are TRBV7-9 and TRBJ1-3; D gene unclear. The specimen comprised peripheral blood mononuclear cells (PBMCs), sampled before the second cycle of nivolumab. The source is a human donor with classical Hodgkin lymphoma. The CDR3 DNA follows: TGTGCCAGCAGCTTAGATCTTTACGTCTACTCTGGAAACACCATATATTTT. This sequence encodes CASSLDLYVYSGNTIYF.